A selection of T cell receptor beta chains follows, all from one sample in a study of regulatory T cells in long-lasting Graves disease. TCRdb processed the multiplex PCR reads anew with MiXCR; each CDR3 protein has one entry. This table holds 360,000 or so distinct CDR3 sequences, 15% to 20% found once. The sample was also reused in another study, on T cells in Graves' hyperthyroidism and ophthalmopathy.

Source: peripheral blood mononuclear cells (PBMCs), taken at new diagnosis, from a patient treated with antithyroid drugs. These receptors originate from a young woman with Graves disease. CDR3s include the opening cysteine and the closing phenylalanine or tryptophan. The D gene is left open where the match is weak. Expanded clones get a size class; other rows say once, few or many, or leave the size out.

DNA: TGCGCCAGCAGCCAAGAACAACAGGTCACCGGGGAGCTGTTTTTT
CDR3: CASSQEQQVTGELFF
D: -
size: -
V: TRBV4-1
J: TRBJ2-2

DNA: TGTGCTAGCAGCTTCTATCTAGCGGGAGCCGGGGAGCTGTTTTTT
CDR3: CASSFYLAGAGELFF
D: TRBD2
size: -
V: TRBV7-7
J: TRBJ2-2

DNA: TGTGCCAGCAGTTTACAGGTCGGGACAGCTGAAGCTTTCTTT
CDR3: CASSLQVGTAEAFF
D: TRBD1
size: many
V: TRBV12-3/TRBV12-4
J: TRBJ1-1

DNA: TGTGCCAGCAGTCTCGGACTAGCGGGATTTGGGGACACCGGGGAGCTGTTTTTT
CDR3: CASSLGLAGFGDTGELFF
D: TRBD2
size: -
V: TRBV6-2/TRBV6-3
J: TRBJ2-2

DNA: TGCGCCAGCTCCGCCCGGGAGCTCAATCAGCCCCAGCATTTT
CDR3: CASSARELNQPQHF
D: -
size: -
V: TRBV4-1
J: TRBJ1-5

DNA: TGTGCCAGCAGTGAATACCCTAGAAGGTATACGCAGTATTTT
CDR3: CASSEYPRRYTQYF
D: -
size: -
V: TRBV25-1
J: TRBJ2-3

DNA: TGTGCCAGTACCCGTGGGGGGCGTAATTCACCCCTCCACTTT
CDR3: CASTRGGRNSPLHF
D: -
size: -
V: TRBV19
J: TRBJ1-6

DNA: TGTGCCAGCAGTCCGTTGGGGGCTGGCACAGATACGCAGTATTTT
CDR3: CASSPLGAGTDTQYF
D: -
size: -
V: TRBV14
J: TRBJ2-3

DNA: TGCAGTGCTTATACTCTAACGGCCGGGACCCGGAACAATGAGCAGTTCTTC
CDR3: CSAYTLTAGTRNNEQFF
D: -
size: once
V: TRBV20-1
J: TRBJ2-1

DNA: TGCAGTGCCTCAGCCACAGATACGCAGTATTTT
CDR3: CSASATDTQYF
D: -
size: many
V: TRBV20-1
J: TRBJ2-3

DNA: TGTGCCAGCTCCCTGCTAGACAGACCCTACGAGCAGTACTTC
CDR3: CASSLLDRPYEQYF
D: -
size: -
V: TRBV18
J: TRBJ2-7

DNA: TGTGCCAGCAGCTTAGCACGGACAGGGGGCTATTACAATGAGCAGTTCTTC
CDR3: CASSLARTGGYYNEQFF
D: TRBD1
size: many
V: TRBV11-2
J: TRBJ2-1